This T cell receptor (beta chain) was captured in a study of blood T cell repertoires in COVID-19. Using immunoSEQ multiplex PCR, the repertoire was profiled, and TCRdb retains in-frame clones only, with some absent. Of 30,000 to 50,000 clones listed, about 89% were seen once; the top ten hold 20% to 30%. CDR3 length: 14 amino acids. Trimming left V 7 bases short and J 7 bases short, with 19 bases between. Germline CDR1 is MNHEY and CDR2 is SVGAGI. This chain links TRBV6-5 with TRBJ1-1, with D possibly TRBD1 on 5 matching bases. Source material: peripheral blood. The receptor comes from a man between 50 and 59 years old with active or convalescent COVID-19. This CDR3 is CASTEPLQGGEAFF. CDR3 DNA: TGTGCCAGCACCGAACCACTCCAGGGCGGTGAAGCTTTCTTT.